Listed below are T cell receptor beta chains from one sample, sequenced in a study of cytomegalovirus exposure and HLA in healthy donors. Measured with immunoSEQ multiplex PCR; TCRdb has only the in-frame clones, and not every one. The profile covers around 120,000 clones, with 75% to 85% appearing a single time and roughly 4% taken by the ten largest. Specimen: PBMCs. Source of these receptors: a woman aged 40 to 50 in good health and CMV-seronegative. CDR3s leave out the opening cysteine and the closing phenylalanine or tryptophan. The D gene is left open where the match is weak.

cdr3_aa	d_call	v_call	j_call
ASSPLTSATEAF	-	TRBV7-9	TRBJ1-1
ASTDRGFAGNTIY	TRBD1	TRBV6-1	TRBJ1-3
ASSLEAGEWNEQF	TRBD2	TRBV5-1	TRBJ2-1
ASSYRESYEQY	-	TRBV6-5	TRBJ2-7
ASSLGQSYEQY	TRBD1	TRBV11-1	TRBJ2-7
ASSLTSEFHEQY	TRBD2	TRBV27	TRBJ2-7
ASSFMWGDRSD	-	TRBV5-5	TRBJ2-3
ASSVAGSSALADTQY	-	TRBV9	TRBJ2-3
ASSPGQGGTDTQY	TRBD1	TRBV7-9	TRBJ2-3
ASSLRLTSSYNEQF	-	TRBV7-3	TRBJ2-1
ASSEGVPASYEQY	-	TRBV10-2	TRBJ2-7
ASTPSRQITGELF	-	TRBV5-1	TRBJ2-2
ASSQSDSNSGNTIY	-	TRBV4-3	TRBJ1-3
ASSHTGRGETQY	-	TRBV7-9	TRBJ2-5
ASSPGLPDTQY	-	TRBV23-1	TRBJ2-3
ASSLGLARHNEQF	TRBD2	TRBV7-3	TRBJ2-1
ASAASGANVLT	-	TRBV28	TRBJ2-6
ASSARQGTNEKLF	TRBD1	TRBV7-2	TRBJ1-4
ASSLDRGNTEAF	TRBD1	TRBV11-1	TRBJ1-1
AISEAYGNYGYT	-	TRBV10-3	TRBJ1-2
ASTSGGGGTEAF	-	TRBV7-8	TRBJ1-1
SGVAGITDTQY	TRBD2	TRBV29-1	TRBJ2-3
ASSQDLIPTGGHGYT	TRBD1	TRBV4-3	TRBJ1-2
ASSPRGRGWH	-	TRBV6-5	TRBJ1-5
ASSLGQGRTEAF	TRBD1	TRBV11-2	TRBJ1-1
ASSVGQGYSPIGEKLF	TRBD1	TRBV5-1	TRBJ1-4
APTYEQY	-	TRBV5-1	TRBJ2-7
ASGEGGSTDTQY	TRBD2	TRBV27	TRBJ2-3
SVRGRAGLSYT	-	TRBV29-1	TRBJ1-2